This T cell receptor (beta chain) derives from a study of cytomegalovirus exposure and HLA in healthy donors. Germline V gives CDR1 LGHNA, CDR2 YNFKEQ. The CDR3 loop spans 19 amino acids. V shed 5 bases and J 1 base; nucleotides not matched to a gene: 12. The primer mix had 60 Vbeta and 13 Jbeta primers. This table comes from immunoSEQ multiplex PCR, and its TCRdb copy is limited to in-frame clones, with some not included. Of fewer than 150,000 clones listed, roughly 70% are singletons. This TCR derives from a man younger than 40 in good health and CMV-seronegative. The chain employs TRBV4-2 and TRBJ2-3; TRBD2 aligns across 13 bases. Material: PBMCs. The CDR3 is CASSWATSGGPLGTDTQYF. The CDR3 nucleotides read TGTGCCAGCAGCTGGGCGACTAGCGGGGGGCCACTTGGCACAGATACGCAGTATTTT.